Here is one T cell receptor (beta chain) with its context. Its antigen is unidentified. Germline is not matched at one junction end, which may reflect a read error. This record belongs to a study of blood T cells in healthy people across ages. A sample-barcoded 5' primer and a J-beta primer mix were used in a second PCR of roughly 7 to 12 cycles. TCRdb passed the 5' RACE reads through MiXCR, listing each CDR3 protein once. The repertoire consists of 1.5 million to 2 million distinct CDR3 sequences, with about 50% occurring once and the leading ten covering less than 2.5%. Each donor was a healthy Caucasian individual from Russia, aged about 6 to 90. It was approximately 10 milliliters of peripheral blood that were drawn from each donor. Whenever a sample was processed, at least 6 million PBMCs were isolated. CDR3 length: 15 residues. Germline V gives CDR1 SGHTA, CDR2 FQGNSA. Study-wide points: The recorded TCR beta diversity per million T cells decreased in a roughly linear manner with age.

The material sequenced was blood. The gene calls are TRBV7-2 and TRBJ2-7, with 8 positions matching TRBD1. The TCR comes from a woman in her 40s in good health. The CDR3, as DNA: TGTGCCAGCAGCTTTGACGGCAGGGGGCTCTACGGGCAGTACTTC. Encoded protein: CASSFDGRGLYGQYF. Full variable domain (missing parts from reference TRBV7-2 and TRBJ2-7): GAGVSQSPSNKVTEKGKDVELRCDPISGHTALYWYRQSLGQGLEFLIYFQGNSAPDKSGLPSDRFSAERTGGSVSTLTIQRTQQEDSAVYLCASSFDGRGLYGQYFGPGTRLTVT.